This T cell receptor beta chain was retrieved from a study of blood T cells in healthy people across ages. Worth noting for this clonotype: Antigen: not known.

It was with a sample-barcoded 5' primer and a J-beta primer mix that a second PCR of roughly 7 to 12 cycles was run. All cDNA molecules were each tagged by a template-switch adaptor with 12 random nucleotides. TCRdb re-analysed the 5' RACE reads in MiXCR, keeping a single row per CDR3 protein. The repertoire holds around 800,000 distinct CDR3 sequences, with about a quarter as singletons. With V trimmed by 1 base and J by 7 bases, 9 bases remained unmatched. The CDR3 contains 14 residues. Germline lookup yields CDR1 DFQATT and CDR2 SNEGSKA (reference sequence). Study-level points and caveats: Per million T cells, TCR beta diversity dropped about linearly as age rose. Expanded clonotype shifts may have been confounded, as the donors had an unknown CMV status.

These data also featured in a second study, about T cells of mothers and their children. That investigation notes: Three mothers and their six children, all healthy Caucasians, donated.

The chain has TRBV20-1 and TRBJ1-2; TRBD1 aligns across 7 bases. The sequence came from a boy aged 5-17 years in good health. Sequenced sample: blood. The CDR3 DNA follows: TGCAGTGCTAGAGTGGGAGACAGGGCACGTGGCTACACCTTC. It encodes CSARVGDRARGYTF.